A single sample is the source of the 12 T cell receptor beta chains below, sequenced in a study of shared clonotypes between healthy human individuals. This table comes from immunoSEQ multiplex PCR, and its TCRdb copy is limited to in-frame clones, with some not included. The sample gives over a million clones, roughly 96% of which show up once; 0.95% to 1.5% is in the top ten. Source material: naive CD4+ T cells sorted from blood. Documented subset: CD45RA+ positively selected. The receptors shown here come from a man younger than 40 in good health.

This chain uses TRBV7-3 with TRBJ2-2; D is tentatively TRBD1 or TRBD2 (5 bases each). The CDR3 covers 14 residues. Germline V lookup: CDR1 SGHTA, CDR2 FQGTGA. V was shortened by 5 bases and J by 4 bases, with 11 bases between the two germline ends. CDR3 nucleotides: TGTGCCAGCAGCCGGAAGGGGACCACCGGGGAGCTGTTTTTT. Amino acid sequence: CASSRKGTTGELFF.

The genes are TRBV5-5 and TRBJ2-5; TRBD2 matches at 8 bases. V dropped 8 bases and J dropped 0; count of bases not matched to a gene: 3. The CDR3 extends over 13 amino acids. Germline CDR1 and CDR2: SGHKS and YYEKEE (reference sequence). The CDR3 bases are TGTGCCAGTTCGACTAGCGACCAAGAGACCCAGTACTTC. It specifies CASSTSDQETQYF.

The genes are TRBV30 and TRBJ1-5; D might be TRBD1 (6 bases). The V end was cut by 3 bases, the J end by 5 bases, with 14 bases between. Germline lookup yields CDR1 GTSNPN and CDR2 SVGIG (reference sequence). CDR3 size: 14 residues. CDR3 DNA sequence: TGTGCCTGGAGCCCAGGGCCAGGGGATCAGCCCCAGCATTTT. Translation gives CAWSPGPGDQPQHF.

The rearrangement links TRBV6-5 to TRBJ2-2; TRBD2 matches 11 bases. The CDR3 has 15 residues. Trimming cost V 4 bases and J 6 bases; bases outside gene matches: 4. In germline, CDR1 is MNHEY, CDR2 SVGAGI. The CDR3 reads CASSSIAGGPGELFF. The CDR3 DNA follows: TGTGCCAGCAGTTCCATAGCGGGAGGGCCCGGGGAGCTGTTTTTT.

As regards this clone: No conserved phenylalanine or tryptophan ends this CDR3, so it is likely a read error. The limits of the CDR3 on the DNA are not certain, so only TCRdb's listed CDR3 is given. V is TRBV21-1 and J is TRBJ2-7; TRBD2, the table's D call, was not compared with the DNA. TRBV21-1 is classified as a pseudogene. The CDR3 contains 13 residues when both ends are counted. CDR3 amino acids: CASSKVFPLATRN.

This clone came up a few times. The CDR3 DNA sequence: TGTGCCAGCAGTACCGCACGTGAGCAGTACTTC. Its protein product is CASSTAREQYF. The V call is TRBV28, the J call TRBJ2-7, with D hard to call. Trimming pared 5 bases from V and 7 bases from J, leaving 9 bases between. CDR1 and CDR2 from the germline V gene are MDHEN and SYDVKM. There are 11 residues in the CDR3.

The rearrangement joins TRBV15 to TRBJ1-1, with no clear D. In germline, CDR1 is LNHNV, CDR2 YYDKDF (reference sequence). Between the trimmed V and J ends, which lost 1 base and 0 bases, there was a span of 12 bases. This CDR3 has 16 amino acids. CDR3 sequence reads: CATSRGLGLMNTEAFF. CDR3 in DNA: TGTGCCACCAGCAGAGGGCTTGGTCTTATGAACACTGAAGCTTTCTTT.

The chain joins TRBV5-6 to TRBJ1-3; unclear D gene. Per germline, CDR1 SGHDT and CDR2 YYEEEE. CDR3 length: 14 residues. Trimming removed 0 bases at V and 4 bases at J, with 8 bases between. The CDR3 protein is CASSLAQRGNTIYF. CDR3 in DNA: TGTGCCAGCAGCTTGGCACAGAGAGGAAACACCATATATTTT.

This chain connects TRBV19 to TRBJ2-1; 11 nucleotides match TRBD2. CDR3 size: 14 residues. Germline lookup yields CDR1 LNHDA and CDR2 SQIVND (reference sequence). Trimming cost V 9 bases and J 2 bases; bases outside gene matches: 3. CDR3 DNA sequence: TGTGCCAGCTCGGGACTAGCGGCCTACAATGAGCAGTTCTTC. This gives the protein CASSGLAAYNEQFF.

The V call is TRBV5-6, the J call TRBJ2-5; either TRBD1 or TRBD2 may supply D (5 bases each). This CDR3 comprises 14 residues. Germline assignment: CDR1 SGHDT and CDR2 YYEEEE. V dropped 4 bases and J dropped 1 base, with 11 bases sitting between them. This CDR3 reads CASSPVGGQETQYF. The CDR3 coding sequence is TGTGCCAGCAGCCCAGTTGGGGGCCAAGAGACCCAGTACTTC.

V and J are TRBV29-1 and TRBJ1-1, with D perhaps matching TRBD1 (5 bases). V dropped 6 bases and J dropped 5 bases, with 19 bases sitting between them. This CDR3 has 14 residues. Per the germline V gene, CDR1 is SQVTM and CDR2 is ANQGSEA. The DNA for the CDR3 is TGCAGCGTCACTCGGGTGAGGGGTGAAACTGAAGCTTTCTTT. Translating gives CSVTRVRGETEAFF.

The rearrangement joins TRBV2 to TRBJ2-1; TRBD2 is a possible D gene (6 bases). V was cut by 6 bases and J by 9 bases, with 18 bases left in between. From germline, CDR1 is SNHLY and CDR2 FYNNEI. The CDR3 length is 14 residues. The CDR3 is CASRTEGGATEQFF. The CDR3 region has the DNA TGTGCCAGCAGAACCGAGGGCGGGGCCACTGAGCAGTTCTTC.